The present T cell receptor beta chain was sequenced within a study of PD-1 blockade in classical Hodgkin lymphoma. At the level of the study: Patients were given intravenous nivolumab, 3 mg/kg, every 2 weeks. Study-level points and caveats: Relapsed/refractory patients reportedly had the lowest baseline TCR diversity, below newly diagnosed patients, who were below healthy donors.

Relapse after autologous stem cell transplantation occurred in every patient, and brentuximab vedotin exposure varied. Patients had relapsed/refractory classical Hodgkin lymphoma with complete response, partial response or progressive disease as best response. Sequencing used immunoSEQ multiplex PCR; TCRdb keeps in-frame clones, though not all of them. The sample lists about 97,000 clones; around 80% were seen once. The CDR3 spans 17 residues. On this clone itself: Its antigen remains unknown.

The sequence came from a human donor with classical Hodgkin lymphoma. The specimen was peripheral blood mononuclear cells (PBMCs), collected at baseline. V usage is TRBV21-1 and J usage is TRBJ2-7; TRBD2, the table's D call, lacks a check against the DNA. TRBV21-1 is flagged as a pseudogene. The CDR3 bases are TGTGCCAGCAGCAAAGCGCTTAGCGGGTGGGGCACCTACGAGCAGTACTTC. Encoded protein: CASSKALSGWGTYEQYF.